This passage covers 10 T cell receptor beta chains from one sample sequenced in a study of blood T cell repertoires in COVID-19. Measured with immunoSEQ multiplex PCR; TCRdb has only the in-frame clones, and not every one. The sample has about 130,000 clones, roughly 74% seen once. The sequenced sample was peripheral blood. The receptor source for this set is a man older than 75 with COVID-19, enrolled during active disease.

The chain is built from TRBV7-3 and TRBJ2-3; 10 bases are shared with TRBD2. The junction had 5 bases not matched to a gene; V was cut back by 6 bases and J by 2 bases. This CDR3 is 15 amino acids long. Germline CDR1 is SGHTA and CDR2 is FQGTGA. CDR3 residues: CASSFGTSDTDTQYF. DNA for the CDR3: TGTGCCAGCAGTTTCGGGACTAGCGACACAGATACGCAGTATTTT. Full variable domain (outside the CDR3, taken from reference TRBV7-3 and TRBJ2-3): GAGVSQTPSNKVTEKGKYVELRCDPISGHTALYWYRQSLGQGPEFLIYFQGTGAADDSGLPNDRFFAVRPEGSVSTLKIQRTERGDSAVYLCASSFGTSDTDTQYFGPGTRLTVL.

The chain employs TRBV6-1 and TRBJ2-1; D is ambiguous. V was pared by 1 base and J by 8 bases, with 3 bases between. Germline V gives CDR1 MNHNS, CDR2 SASEGT. This CDR3 is built from 11 residues. CDR3 region: CASSEVYEQFF. The CDR3 region has the DNA TGTGCCAGCAGTGAAGTATATGAGCAGTTCTTC.

This sequence joins TRBV6-6 and TRBJ1-2; 12 bases line up with TRBD1. The CDR3 runs to 18 residues. Trimming cost V 5 bases and J 1 base; bases outside gene matches: 11. Germline CDR1 reads MNHNY; CDR2 reads SVGAGI (reference sequence). The CDR3 DNA follows: TGTGCCAGCAGTCCACGGGGCGGGACAGGGGGCCTTAACTATGGCTACACCTTC. Its translation: CASSPRGGTGGLNYGYTF.

This sequence joins TRBV10-2 and TRBJ2-3; 7 positions match TRBD2. J gave up 1 base and V 7 bases, and 8 bases lay outside the gene matches. The CDR3 sequence is 15 residues long. Germline lookup yields CDR1 WSHSY and CDR2 SAAADI. The chain's CDR3 is CASTPQRDGTDTQYF. For the CDR3, the DNA is TGCGCCAGCACCCCCCAGCGGGATGGCACAGATACGCAGTATTTT.

The J gene is TRBJ1-2, the V gene TRBV5-1, with D possibly being TRBD1 (5 bases). The germline gives CDR1 SGHRS, CDR2 YFSETQ. This CDR3 region has 15 residues. Trimming removed 4 bases at V and 4 bases at J, with 17 bases between. In DNA, the CDR3 is TGCGCCAGCAGCCTGACGGCGGGGGTAAGCTATGGCTACACCTTC. Translating it yields CASSLTAGVSYGYTF.

The V call is TRBV30, the J call TRBJ2-3, with TRBD1 as a possible D gene (6 bases). Trimming took 5 bases from V and 2 from J, leaving 14 bases between them. The CDR3 loop spans 14 amino acids. Per germline, CDR1 GTSNPN and CDR2 SVGIG (reference sequence). CDR3 protein: CAWDQGQPTDTQYF. CDR3 in DNA: TGTGCCTGGGACCAAGGACAGCCCACAGATACGCAGTATTTT. The full variable domain, completed using reference TRBV30 and TRBJ2-3, is SQTIHQWPATLVQPVGSPLSLECTVEGTSNPNLYWYRQAAGRGLQLLFYSVGIGQISSEVPQNLSASRPQDRQFILSSKKLLLSDSGFYLCAWDQGQPTDTQYFGPGTRLTVL.

The chain employs TRBV28 and TRBJ2-2; 11 bases match TRBD1. Looked up from germline, CDR1 is MDHEN and CDR2 is SYDVKM. This CDR3 spans 18 amino acids. V dropped 3 bases and J dropped 0; count of bases not matched to a gene: 6. Written as DNA, the CDR3 is TGTGCCAGCAGTTTTAGACCGGGACAGGGGGCGAACACCGGGGAGCTGTTTTTT. This sequence encodes CASSFRPGQGANTGELFF.

This clone was counted between two and nine times. This chain connects TRBV7-9 to TRBJ2-7, with 8 bases matching TRBD2. The length of the CDR3 is 12 residues. Germline CDR1 and CDR2: SEHNR and FQNEAQ (reference sequence). Trimming at V came to 4 bases and at J to 6 bases, leaving 2 bases not matched to a gene. The CDR3 region is CASSSGGPEQYF. DNA of the CDR3: TGTGCCAGCAGCTCGGGAGGGCCCGAGCAGTACTTC.

This clone was seen just once. This chain's CDR3 is CASSERGYEQYF. For the CDR3, the DNA is TGTGCCAGCAGTGAAAGAGGTTACGAGCAGTACTTC. The V gene is TRBV6-1, the J gene TRBJ2-7; no firm D call. Germline CDR1 MNHNS, CDR2 SASEGT. V lost 2 bases and J lost 4, with 6 bases in between. The CDR3 totals 12 residues.

The V gene is TRBV27, the J gene TRBJ2-5; no clear D gene. This CDR3 has 14 amino acids. The V end was cut by 3 bases, the J end by 1 base, with 9 bases between. Germline-derived CDR1 and CDR2 are MNHEY and SMNVEV (reference sequence). The CDR3 spells CASSFFASQETQYF. The CDR3 DNA reads as TGTGCCAGCAGTTTCTTTGCGAGCCAAGAGACCCAGTACTTC.